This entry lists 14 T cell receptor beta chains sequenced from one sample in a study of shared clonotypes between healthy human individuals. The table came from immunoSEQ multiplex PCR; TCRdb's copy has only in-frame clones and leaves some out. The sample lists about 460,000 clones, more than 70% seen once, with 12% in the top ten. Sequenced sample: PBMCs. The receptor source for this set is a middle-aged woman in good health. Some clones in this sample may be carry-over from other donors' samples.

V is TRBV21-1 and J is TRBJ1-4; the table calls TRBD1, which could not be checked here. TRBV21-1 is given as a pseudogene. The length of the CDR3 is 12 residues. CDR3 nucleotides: TGTGGGACGACAGGGGGTTTGGAAAAACTGTTTTTT. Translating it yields CGTTGGLEKLFF.

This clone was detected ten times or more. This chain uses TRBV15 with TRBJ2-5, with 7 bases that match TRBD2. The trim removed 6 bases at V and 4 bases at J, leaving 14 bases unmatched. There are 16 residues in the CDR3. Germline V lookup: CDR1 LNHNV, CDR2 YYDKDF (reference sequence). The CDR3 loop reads CATRKRGREVGETQYF. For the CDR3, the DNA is TGTGCCACCAGAAAGCGGGGCAGGGAGGTAGGAGAGACCCAGTACTTC.

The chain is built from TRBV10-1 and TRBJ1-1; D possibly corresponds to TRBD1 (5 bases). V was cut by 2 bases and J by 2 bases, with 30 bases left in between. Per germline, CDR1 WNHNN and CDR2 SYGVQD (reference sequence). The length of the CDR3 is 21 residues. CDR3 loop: CASSERGWTLGHPQFNTEAFF. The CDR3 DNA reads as TGCGCCAGCAGTGAGCGGGGGTGGACCTTAGGACATCCGCAATTTAACACTGAAGCTTTCTTT.

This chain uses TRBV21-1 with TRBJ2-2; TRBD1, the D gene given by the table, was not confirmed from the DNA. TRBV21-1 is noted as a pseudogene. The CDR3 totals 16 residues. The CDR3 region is CASSKPPGGNTGELFF. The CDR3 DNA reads TGTGCCAGCAGCAAACCCCCAGGGGGGAACACCGGGGAGCTGTTTTTT.

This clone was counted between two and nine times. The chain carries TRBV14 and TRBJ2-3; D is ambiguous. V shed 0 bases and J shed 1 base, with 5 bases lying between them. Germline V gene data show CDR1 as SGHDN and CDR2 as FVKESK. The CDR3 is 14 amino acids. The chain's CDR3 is CASSQDQGTDTQYF. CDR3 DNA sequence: TGTGCCAGCAGCCAAGACCAGGGCACAGATACGCAGTATTTT.

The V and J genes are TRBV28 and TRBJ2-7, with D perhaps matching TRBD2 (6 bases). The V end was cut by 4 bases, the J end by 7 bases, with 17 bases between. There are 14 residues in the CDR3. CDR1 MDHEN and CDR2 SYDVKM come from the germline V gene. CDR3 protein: CASSSGPTGGEQYF. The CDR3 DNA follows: TGTGCCAGCAGTTCGGGGCCCACCGGAGGGGAGCAGTACTTC.

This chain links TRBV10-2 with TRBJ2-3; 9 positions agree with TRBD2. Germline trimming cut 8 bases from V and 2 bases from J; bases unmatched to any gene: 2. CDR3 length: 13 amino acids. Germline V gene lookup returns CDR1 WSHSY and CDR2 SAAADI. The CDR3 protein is CASGLANTDTQYF. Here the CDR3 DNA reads TGCGCCAGCGGACTAGCGAACACAGATACGCAGTATTTT.

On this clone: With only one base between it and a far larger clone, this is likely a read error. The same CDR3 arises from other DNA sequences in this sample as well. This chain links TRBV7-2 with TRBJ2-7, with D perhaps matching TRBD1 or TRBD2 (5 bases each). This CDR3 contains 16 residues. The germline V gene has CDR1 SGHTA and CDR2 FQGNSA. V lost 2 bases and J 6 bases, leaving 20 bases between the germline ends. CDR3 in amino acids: CASSLYPPGPEGEQYF. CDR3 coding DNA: TGTGCCAGCAGCTTATACCCCCCGGGGCCGGAAGGCGAGCAGTACTTC.

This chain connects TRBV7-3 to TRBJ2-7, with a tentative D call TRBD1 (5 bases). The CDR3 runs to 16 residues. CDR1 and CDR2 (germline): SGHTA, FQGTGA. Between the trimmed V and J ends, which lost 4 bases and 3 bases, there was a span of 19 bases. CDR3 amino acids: CASSCSLSLQGYEQYF. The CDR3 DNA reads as TGTGCCAGCAGCTGTTCCTTGTCGTTGCAGGGCTACGAGCAGTACTTC.

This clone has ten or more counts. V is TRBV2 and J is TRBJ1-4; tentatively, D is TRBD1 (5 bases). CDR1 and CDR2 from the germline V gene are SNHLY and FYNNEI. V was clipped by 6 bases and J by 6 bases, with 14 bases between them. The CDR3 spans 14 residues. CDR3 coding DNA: TGTGCCAGCAGAACAGGCAGGGATTATGAAAAACTGTTTTTT. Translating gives CASRTGRDYEKLFF.

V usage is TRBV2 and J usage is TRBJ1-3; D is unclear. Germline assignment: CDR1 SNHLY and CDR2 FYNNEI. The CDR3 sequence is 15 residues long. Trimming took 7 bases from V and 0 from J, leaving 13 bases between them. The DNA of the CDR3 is TGTGCCAGCACGAGGGCAGCCTACTCTGGAAACACCATATATTTT. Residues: CASTRAAYSGNTIYF. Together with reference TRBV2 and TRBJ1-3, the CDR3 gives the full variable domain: EPEVTQTPSHQVTQMGQEVILRCVPISNHLYFYWYRQILGQKVEFLVSFYNNEISEKSEIFDDQFSVERPDGSNFTLKIRSTKLEDSAMYFCASTRAAYSGNTIYFGEGSWLTVV.

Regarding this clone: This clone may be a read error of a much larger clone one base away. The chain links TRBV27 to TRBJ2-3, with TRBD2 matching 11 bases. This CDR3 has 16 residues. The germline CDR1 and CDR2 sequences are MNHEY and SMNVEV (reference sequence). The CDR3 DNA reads TGTGCCAGCAGTGTAAGACTAGCGGGACCCACAGATACGCGGTATTTT. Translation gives CASSVRLAGPTDTRYF.

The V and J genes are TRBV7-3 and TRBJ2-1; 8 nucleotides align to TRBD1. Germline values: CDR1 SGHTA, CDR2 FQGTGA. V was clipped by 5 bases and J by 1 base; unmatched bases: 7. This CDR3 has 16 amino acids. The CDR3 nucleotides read TGTGCCAGCAGCGACAGGACAGGGACGTCCTACAATGAGCAGTTCTTC. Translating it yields CASSDRTGTSYNEQFF. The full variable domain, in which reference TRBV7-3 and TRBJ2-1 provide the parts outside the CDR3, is GAGVSQTPSNKVTEKGKYVELRCDPISGHTALYWYRQSLGQGPEFLIYFQGTGAADDSGLPNDRFFAVRPEGSVSTLKIQRTERGDSAVYLCASSDRTGTSYNEQFFGPGTRLTVL.

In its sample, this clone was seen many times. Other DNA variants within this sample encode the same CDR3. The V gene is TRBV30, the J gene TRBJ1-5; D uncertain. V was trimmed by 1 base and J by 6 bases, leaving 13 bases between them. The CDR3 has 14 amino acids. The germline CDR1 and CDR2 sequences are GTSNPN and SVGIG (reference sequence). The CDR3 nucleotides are TGTGCCTGGAGTGCCGGACCTCGCCGTCAGCCCCAGCATTTT. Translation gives CAWSAGPRRQPQHF.